The 25 T cell receptor beta chains in this list originate from one sample, sequenced in a study of T cells in Graves' hyperthyroidism and ophthalmopathy. Researchers took RNA transcripts and amplified the TCR beta CDR3 regions from them. A first-round RT-PCR of the TCR CDR3 used the HTBI primer set. TCRdb analysed the multiplex PCR reads with MiXCR anew, one entry per CDR3 protein. Of 500,000 to 650,000 distinct CDR3 sequences in the sample, roughly 15% are singletons; the top ten hold 12%. Sequencing used blood. Receptor source: a woman in her 50s with Graves' ophthalmopathy.

This clonotype was recorded many times. The chain joins TRBV4-3 to TRBJ1-3; D is undetermined. The V gene's germline CDR1 is LGHNA and CDR2 YSLEER. Trimming left V 0 bases short and J 4 bases short, with 4 bases between. The CDR3 contains 13 residues. CDR3 amino acids: CASSQDRGNTIYF. CDR3 coding DNA: TGCGCCAGCAGCCAAGATCGGGGAAACACCATATATTTT.

This clonotype was found many times. V is TRBV6-1 and J is TRBJ2-1; 10 bases are a match to TRBD2. CDR1 and CDR2 from the germline V gene are MNHNS and SASEGT. The CDR3 has 17 amino acids. V lost 6 bases and J lost 5; bases outside the gene matches: 13. The CDR3 region is CASSTPLLAGVNNEQFF. CDR3 coding DNA: TGTGCCAGCAGCACTCCCCTTCTAGCGGGAGTGAACAATGAGCAGTTCTTC.

This clonotype was recorded many times. The chain employs TRBV30 and TRBJ2-2; 7 bases align to TRBD2. This CDR3 region has 20 residues. The germline gives CDR1 GTSNPN, CDR2 SVGIG (reference sequence). J was trimmed by 1 base and V by 0 bases; bases with no gene match: 17. The CDR3: CAWSVSAGRIGIVNTGELFF. CDR3 bases: TGTGCCTGGAGTGTATCAGCGGGGCGCATAGGTATTGTGAACACCGGGGAGCTGTTTTTT. Together with reference TRBV30 and TRBJ2-2, the CDR3 gives the full variable domain: SQTIHQWPATLVQPVGSPLSLECTVEGTSNPNLYWYRQAAGRGLQLLFYSVGIGQISSEVPQNLSASRPQDRQFILSSKKLLLSDSGFYLCAWSVSAGRIGIVNTGELFFGEGSRLTVL.

This clonotype was picked up many times. The chain employs TRBV5-1 and TRBJ2-4; a weak D match, TRBD2 (5 bases). V was clipped by 4 bases and J by 4 bases, with 15 bases between them. From germline, CDR1 is SGHRS and CDR2 YFSETQ. The CDR3 consists of 15 residues. CDR3 DNA: TGCGCCAGCAGCATCGGGCCGACGGGGAAAAACATTCAGTACTTC. It is translated as CASSIGPTGKNIQYF.

This chain links TRBV6-5 with TRBJ2-7; 8 nucleotides match TRBD1. CDR3 length: 15 residues. The V and J ends lost 0 bases and 0 bases, in that order; junction bases with no gene match: 1. CDR1 is MNHEY, CDR2 SVGAGI, per germline. The CDR3 reads CASSYSTGDSYEQYF. The CDR3 nucleotides are TGTGCCAGCAGTTACTCGACAGGGGACTCCTACGAGCAGTACTTC.

Ten or more counts support this clonotype. This chain links TRBV12-3 or TRBV12-4 with TRBJ1-2; weak D call: TRBD1 (6 bases). This CDR3 has 15 residues. V was pared by 6 bases and J by 4 bases, with 18 bases between. CDR3 DNA: TGTGCCAGCAGCCACCGCCGCGGACAGAGCTATGGCTACACCTTC. The encoded protein is CASSHRRGQSYGYTF.

This clonotype was detected only a few times. CDR3 amino acids: CASSYSRAGIYEQYF. CDR3 bases: TGTGCCAGCAGTTACTCGAGGGCGGGCATTTACGAGCAGTACTTC. This chain uses TRBV6-5 with TRBJ2-7; possibly TRBD2 for D (5 bases). The CDR3 spans 15 residues. Trimming shortened V by 0 bases and J by 4 bases, and 13 bases separated the two germline ends. Germline lookup yields CDR1 MNHEY and CDR2 SVGAGI.

Of note for this clonotype: A read error is possible here, since a much larger clone lies one base away. The V and J genes are TRBV20-1 and TRBJ2-3; 7 nucleotides line up with TRBD1. The J call is in doubt because the DNA end fits TRBJ1-5 better. Germline values: CDR1 DFQATT, CDR2 SNEGSKA (reference sequence). The CDR3 has 18 amino acids. The CDR3 coding sequence is TGCAGTGCTCCCCTGGGGGTTCCTAGCGGTCTTGGGACAGATACGCAGCATTTT. Amino acids: CSAPLGVPSGLGTDTQHF.

This clonotype has at least ten counts. This rearrangement joins TRBV12-3 or TRBV12-4 to TRBJ2-7, with D maybe TRBD1 (5 bases). V was trimmed by 3 bases and J by 6 bases, leaving 18 bases between them. The CDR3 consists of 15 residues. CDR3 loop: CASSFWTSRGSEQYF. Written as DNA, the CDR3 is TGTGCCAGCAGTTTTTGGACATCCAGAGGATCCGAGCAGTACTTC.

This clonotype was counted between two and nine times. This rearrangement joins TRBV5-1 to TRBJ2-1; the match to TRBD1 covers 10 bases. This CDR3 region has 16 residues. V shed 5 bases and J 0 bases; nucleotides not matched to a gene: 5. Germline V gene data show CDR1 as SGHRS and CDR2 as YFSETQ. The CDR3 region has the DNA TGCGCCAGCAGTGCCGGGACAGGGGACTCCTACAATGAGCAGTTCTTC. Translating gives CASSAGTGDSYNEQFF.

The chain couples TRBV15 to TRBJ2-7, with D hard to call. V was trimmed by 5 bases and J by 3 bases, leaving 17 bases between them. Germline lookup yields CDR1 LNHNV and CDR2 YYDKDF (reference sequence). The CDR3 spans 15 residues. The CDR3 nucleotides are TGTGCCACCAGCGAAAAAAGGGCCCGAAACTACGAGCAGTACTTC. Its protein is CATSEKRARNYEQYF.

This clonotype has a count of ten or more. The chain has TRBV7-3 and TRBJ2-3; 8 bases align to TRBD2. V shed 3 bases and J 6 bases; nucleotides not matched to a gene: 8. The CDR3 sequence is 15 residues long. Germline-derived CDR1 and CDR2 are SGHTA and FQGTGA. CDR3 protein: CASSFLGSGIDTQYF. DNA of the CDR3: TGTGCCAGCAGCTTTCTTGGTAGCGGGATTGATACGCAGTATTTT.

There are many counts of this clonotype. This chain connects TRBV7-2 to TRBJ2-3, with D maybe TRBD2 (5 bases). The germline gives CDR1 SGHTA, CDR2 FQGNSA. The CDR3 covers 19 residues. V lost 1 base, J lost 2 bases, and 22 bases lay in between. CDR3 protein: CASSLVTVDYFPHTDTQYF. The CDR3 DNA follows: TGTGCCAGCAGCTTAGTAACGGTCGACTACTTTCCACACACAGATACGCAGTATTTT. Together with reference TRBV7-2 and TRBJ2-3, the CDR3 gives the full variable domain: GAGVSQSPSNKVTEKGKDVELRCDPISGHTALYWYRQSLGQGLEFLIYFQGNSAPDKSGLPSDRFSAERTGGSVSTLTIQRTQQEDSAVYLCASSLVTVDYFPHTDTQYFGPGTRLTVL.

The gene calls are TRBV18 and TRBJ2-3; D call uncertain. Germline CDR1 and CDR2: KGHSH and LQKENI. V was shortened by 1 base and J by 2 bases, with 13 bases between the two germline ends. The CDR3 extends over 16 amino acids. In DNA, the CDR3 is TGTGCCAGCTCACCACTCCGGGCCGGAAACACAGATACGCAGTATTTT. It is translated as CASSPLRAGNTDTQYF.

This clonotype was seen many times. The rearrangement uses TRBV12-3 or TRBV12-4 and TRBJ2-7; 10 nucleotides match TRBD2. CDR3 length: 13 amino acids. V shed 8 bases and J 4 bases; nucleotides not matched to a gene: 5. CDR3 protein: CASGLAVMYEQYF. For the CDR3, the DNA is TGTGCCAGCGGACTAGCGGTTATGTACGAGCAGTACTTC.

This clonotype was observed at least ten times. V and J are TRBV28 and TRBJ2-3; D remains ambiguous. The CDR3 extends over 13 amino acids. Germline loops: CDR1 MDHEN, CDR2 SYDVKM. V was shortened by 1 base and J by 6 bases, with 8 bases between the two germline ends. CDR3 sequence: CASSLLEKDTQYF. In DNA, the CDR3 is TGTGCCAGCAGTTTATTAGAAAAGGATACGCAGTATTTT. The full variable domain, rest sourced from reference TRBV28 and TRBJ2-3, is DVKVTQSSRYLVKRTGEKVFLECVQDMDHENMFWYRQDPGLGLRLIYFSYDVKMKEKGDIPEGYSVSREKKERFSLILESASTNQTSMYLCASSLLEKDTQYFGPGTRLTVL.

This clonotype was recorded at least ten times. V is TRBV3-1 and J is TRBJ1-1; D remains ambiguous. V lost 1 base and J 1 base, leaving 4 bases between the germline ends. CDR1 is LGHDT, CDR2 YNNKEL, per germline (reference sequence). The CDR3 runs 13 residues. The CDR3: CASSQGGNTEAFF. The CDR3 DNA follows: TGTGCCAGCAGCCAAGGGGGGAACACTGAAGCTTTCTTT.

The chain employs TRBV10-3 and TRBJ2-1, with D unclear. The germline CDR1 and CDR2 sequences are ENHRY and SYGVKD. This CDR3 contains 16 residues. V lost 5 bases to trimming and J lost 2 bases, with 16 bases between them. In nucleotides, the CDR3 is TGTGCCATCAGTCTCGCGGTACTAACCCCCTACAATGAGCAGTTCTTC. Its translation is CAISLAVLTPYNEQFF.

This clonotype was seen ten or more times. The chain has TRBV20-1 and TRBJ2-3; 14 bases line up with TRBD2. CDR3 length: 15 amino acids. Germline-derived CDR1 and CDR2 are DFQATT and SNEGSKA (reference sequence). The trim removed 6 bases at V and 6 bases at J, leaving 8 bases unmatched. CDR3 loop: CSARLAGGPGDTQYF. In nucleotides, the CDR3 is TGCAGTGCAAGACTAGCGGGAGGGCCAGGGGATACGCAGTATTTT.

This clonotype was counted only a few times. The chain combines TRBV9 with TRBJ1-3, with D maybe TRBD1 (5 bases). The CDR3 totals 15 residues. Trimming left V 3 bases short and J 0 bases short, with 10 bases between. Germline lookup yields CDR1 SGDLS and CDR2 YYNGEE. The CDR3 region is CASSGGTDSGNTIYF. For the CDR3, the DNA is TGTGCCAGCAGCGGAGGGACGGACTCTGGAAACACCATATATTTT.

At least ten counts were recorded for this clonotype. V gene TRBV6-1 combines with J gene TRBJ2-1, with D perhaps matching TRBD2 (5 bases). CDR1 and CDR2 (germline): MNHNS, SASEGT. Trimming took 6 bases from V and 7 from J, leaving 10 bases between them. CDR3 length: 12 amino acids. CDR3 in DNA: TGTGCCAGCAGCAATACTAGAAATGAGCAGTTCTTC. This translates into CASSNTRNEQFF.

At least ten counts were recorded for this clonotype. This chain uses TRBV27 with TRBJ2-1, with D perhaps matching TRBD1 (6 bases). This CDR3 has 19 residues. Germline V gives CDR1 MNHEY, CDR2 SMNVEV (reference sequence). Deletions cut 1 base from V and 2 bases from J, with 21 bases between. CDR3 sequence reads: CASSLWTSLGQGPYNEQFF. CDR3 nucleotide sequence: TGTGCCAGCAGTTTATGGACGTCGTTGGGGCAGGGGCCCTACAATGAGCAGTTCTTC.

The rearrangement uses TRBV6-1 and TRBJ2-5; TRBD1 might be the D (5 bases). This CDR3 is 12 amino acids long. V dropped 8 bases and J dropped 1 base, with 8 bases sitting between them. Looked up from germline, CDR1 is MNHNS and CDR2 is SASEGT. Here the CDR3 DNA reads TGTGCCAGCGCGACAGCCCAAGAGACCCAGTACTTC. Amino acids: CASATAQETQYF.

The chain is built from TRBV6-5 and TRBJ2-3; unclear D gene. This CDR3 region has 14 residues. The V end was cut by 4 bases, the J end by 6 bases, with 14 bases between. The germline gives CDR1 MNHEY, CDR2 SVGAGI. The CDR3 DNA sequence: TGTGCCAGCAGTTCAGCCTGGGGTGGGGATACGCAGTATTTT. Residues: CASSSAWGGDTQYF.

V is TRBV20-1 and J is TRBJ1-3, with a possible D match to TRBD1 (5 bases). The germline V and J ends were trimmed by 0 bases and 4 bases, with 16 bases remaining between them. Per germline, CDR1 DFQATT and CDR2 SNEGSKA (reference sequence). The CDR3 loop spans 16 amino acids. Written as DNA, the CDR3 is TGCAGTGCTAGAGATCTAAGGGGAACTCCCGGAAACACCATATATTTT. Residues: CSARDLRGTPGNTIYF.